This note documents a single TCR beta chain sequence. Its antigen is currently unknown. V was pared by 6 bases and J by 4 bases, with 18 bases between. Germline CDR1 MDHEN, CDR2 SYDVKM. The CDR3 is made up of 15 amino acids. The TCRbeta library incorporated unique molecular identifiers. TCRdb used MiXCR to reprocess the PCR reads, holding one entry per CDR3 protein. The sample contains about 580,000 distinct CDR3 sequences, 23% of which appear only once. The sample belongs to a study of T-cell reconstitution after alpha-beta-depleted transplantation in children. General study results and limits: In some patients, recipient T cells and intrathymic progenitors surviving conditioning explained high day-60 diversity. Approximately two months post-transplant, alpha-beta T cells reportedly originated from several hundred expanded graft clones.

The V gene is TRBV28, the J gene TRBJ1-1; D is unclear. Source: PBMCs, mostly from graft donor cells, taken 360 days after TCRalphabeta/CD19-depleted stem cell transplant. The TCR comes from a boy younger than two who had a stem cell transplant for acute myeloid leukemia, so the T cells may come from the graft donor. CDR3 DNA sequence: TGTGCCAGCAGCCCCCGTGACTTCGGTTTCACTGAAGCTTTCTTT. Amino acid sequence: CASSPRDFGFTEAFF.